This T cell receptor (beta chain) was retrieved from a study of cytomegalovirus exposure and HLA in healthy donors. The PCR made use of 60 Vbeta and 13 Jbeta primers. Sequenced by immunoSEQ multiplex PCR; TCRdb stores in-frame clones only, minus some. The sample has 210,000 or so clones, 75% to 90% seen once; the top ten hold 0.71%. The V gene lost 4 bases and the J gene lost 10 bases, with 15 bases spanning the gap. This CDR3 is 14 amino acids long. Per the germline V gene, CDR1 is SGHDT and CDR2 is YYEEEE. Sequencing was performed on PBMCs. The chain carries TRBV5-6 and TRBJ1-6; D may be TRBD1 (6 bases). The sequence was obtained from a boy aged 2 to 9 in good health and CMV-seronegative. The CDR3 region has the DNA TGTGCCAGCAGCCTGGACAGAGAAATGTCACCCCTCCACTTT. As protein: CASSLDREMSPLHF. The full variable domain, with the rest looked up from reference TRBV5-6 and TRBJ1-6, is DAGVTQSPTHLIKTRGQQVTLRCSPKSGHDTVSWYQQALGQGPQFIFQYYEEEERQRGNFPDRFSGHQFPNYSSELNVNALLLGDSALYLCASSLDREMSPLHFGNGTRLTVT.